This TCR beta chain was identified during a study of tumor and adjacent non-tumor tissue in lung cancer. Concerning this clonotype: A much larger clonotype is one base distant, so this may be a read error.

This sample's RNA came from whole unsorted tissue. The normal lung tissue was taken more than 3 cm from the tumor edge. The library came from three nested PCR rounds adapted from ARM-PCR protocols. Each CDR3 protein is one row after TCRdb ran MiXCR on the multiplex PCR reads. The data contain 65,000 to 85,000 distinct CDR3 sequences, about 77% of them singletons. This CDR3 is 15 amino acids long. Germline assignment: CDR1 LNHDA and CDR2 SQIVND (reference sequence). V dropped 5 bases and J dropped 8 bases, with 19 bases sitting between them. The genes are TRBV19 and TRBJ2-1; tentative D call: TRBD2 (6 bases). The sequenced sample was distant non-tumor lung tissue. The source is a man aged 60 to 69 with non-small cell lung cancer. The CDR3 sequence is CASSYNGGEGYEQFF. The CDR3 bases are TGTGCCAGTAGTTACAACGGGGGAGAAGGCTATGAGCAGTTCTTC. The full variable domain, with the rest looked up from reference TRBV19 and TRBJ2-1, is DGGITQSPKYLFRKEGQNVTLSCEQNLNHDAMYWYRQDPGQGLRLIYYSQIVNDFQKGDIAEGYSVSREKKESFPLTVTSAQKNPTAFYLCASSYNGGEGYEQFFGPGTRLTVL.